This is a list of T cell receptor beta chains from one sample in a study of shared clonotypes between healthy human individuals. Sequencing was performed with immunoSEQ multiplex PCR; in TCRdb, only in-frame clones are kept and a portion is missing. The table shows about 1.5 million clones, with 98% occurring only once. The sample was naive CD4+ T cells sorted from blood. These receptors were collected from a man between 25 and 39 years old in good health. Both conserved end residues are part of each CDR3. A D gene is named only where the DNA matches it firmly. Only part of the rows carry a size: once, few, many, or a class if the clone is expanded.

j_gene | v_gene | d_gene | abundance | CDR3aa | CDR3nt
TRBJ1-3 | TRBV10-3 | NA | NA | CAANPGPTGNTIYF | TGTGCCGCCAATCCGGGACCGACTGGAAACACCATATATTTT
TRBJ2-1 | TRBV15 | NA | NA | CATSLMKRVENNEQFF | TGTGCCACCAGTTTAATGAAGCGGGTGGAAAACAATGAGCAGTTCTTC
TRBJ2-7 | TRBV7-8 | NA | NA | CASSLNGRVGGSDF | TGTGCCAGCAGCTTAAACGGACGAGTTGGGGGCTCTGACTTC
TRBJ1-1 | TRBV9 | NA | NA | CASSSPGLREAFF | TGTGCCAGCAGTTCACCGGGACTGCGTGAAGCTTTCTTT
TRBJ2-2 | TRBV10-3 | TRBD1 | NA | CAISAGQGRNTGELFF | TGTGCCATCAGTGCCGGACAGGGTAGAAACACCGGGGAGCTGTTTTTT
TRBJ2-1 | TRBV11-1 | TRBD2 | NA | CASSPRGAGGRNEQFF | TGTGCCAGCAGCCCTAGGGGAGCGGGAGGCCGCAATGAGCAGTTCTTC
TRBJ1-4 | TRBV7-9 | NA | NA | CASSFWGQGRGNEKLFF | TGTGCCAGCAGCTTTTGGGGCCAGGGAAGGGGTAATGAAAAACTGTTTTTT
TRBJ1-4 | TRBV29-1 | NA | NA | CSVRQGTEKLFF | TGCAGCGTTAGGCAGGGAACTGAAAAACTGTTTTTT
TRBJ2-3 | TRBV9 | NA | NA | CASSISVGGLATDTQYF | TGTGCCAGCAGCATTTCGGTAGGGGGTTTAGCGACAGATACGCAGTATTTT
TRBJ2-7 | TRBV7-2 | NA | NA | CASSPRDPREQYF | TGTGCCAGCAGCCCCCGGGACCCTCGTGAGCAGTACTTC
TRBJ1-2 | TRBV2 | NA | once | CASSEASWAGGYTF | TGTGCCAGCAGTGAAGCTTCATGGGCGGGAGGCTACACCTTC
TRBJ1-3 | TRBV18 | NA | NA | CASSPLPGDGNTIYF | TGTGCCAGCTCACCCCTGCCAGGGGACGGAAACACCATATATTTT
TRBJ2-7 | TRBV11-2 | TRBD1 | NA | CASSLGDRAVYEQYF | TGTGCCAGCAGCTTAGGGGACAGGGCCGTTTACGAGCAGTACTTC
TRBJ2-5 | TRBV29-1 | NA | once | CSVGGKGQKETQYF | TGCAGCGTTGGAGGGAAGGGGCAAAAAGAGACCCAGTACTTC
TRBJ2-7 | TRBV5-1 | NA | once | CASSLVRKIGYYEQYF | TGCGCCAGCAGCTTGGTCAGAAAGATAGGTTACTACGAGCAGTACTTC
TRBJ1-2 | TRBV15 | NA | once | CATSRDLGASGYTF | TGTGCCACCAGCAGAGATTTGGGGGCTTCTGGCTACACCTTC
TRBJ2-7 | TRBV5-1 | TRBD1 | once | CASSLGQGAYEQYF | TGCGCCAGCAGCCTGGGACAGGGGGCATACGAGCAGTACTTC
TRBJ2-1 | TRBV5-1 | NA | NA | CASSLEPPRSEQFF | TGCGCCAGCAGCTTGGAACCCCCAAGGAGTGAGCAGTTCTTC
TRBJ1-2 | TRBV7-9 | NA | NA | CASTIGRFYGYTF | TGTGCCAGTACCATCGGGCGTTTCTATGGCTACACCTTC
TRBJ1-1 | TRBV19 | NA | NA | CASRIQGGNTEAFF | TGTGCCAGTCGTATTCAGGGAGGAAACACTGAAGCTTTCTTT
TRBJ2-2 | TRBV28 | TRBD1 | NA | CASSFGTGAYTGELFF | TGTGCCAGCAGTTTCGGGACAGGGGCCTACACCGGGGAGCTGTTTTTT
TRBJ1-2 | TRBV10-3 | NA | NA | CAIRPGAYGYTF | TGTGCCATCAGGCCGGGGGCCTATGGCTACACCTTC
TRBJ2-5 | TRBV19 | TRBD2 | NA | CASSIRPSGIAETQYF | TGTGCCAGTAGTATCCGCCCTAGCGGGATTGCAGAGACCCAGTACTTC
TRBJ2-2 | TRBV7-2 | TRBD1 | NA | CASSHRDRVSGELFF | TGTGCCAGCAGCCACCGGGACAGGGTTTCCGGGGAGCTGTTTTTT
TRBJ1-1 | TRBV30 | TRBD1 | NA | CAWARGGRAFF | TGTGCCTGGGCCAGGGGGGGGAGAGCTTTCTTT
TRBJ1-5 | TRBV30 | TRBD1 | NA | CAWGPGGGGQPQHF | TGTGCCTGGGGCCCAGGGGGAGGGGGTCAGCCCCAGCATTTT
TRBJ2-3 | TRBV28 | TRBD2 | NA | CASRSAALAGTDTQYF | TGTGCCAGCAGGTCCGCGGCGCTAGCGGGGACAGATACGCAGTATTTT
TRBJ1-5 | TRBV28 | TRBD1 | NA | CASTKGRGRFGQPQHF | TGTGCCAGCACCAAGGGTAGGGGGCGATTTGGCCAGCCCCAGCATTTT
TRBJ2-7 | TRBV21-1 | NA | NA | CARDPGVGEQYF | TGTGCCAGAGACCCTGGGGTGGGCGAGCAGTACTTC
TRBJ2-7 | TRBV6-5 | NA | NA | CASRGTGRGEQYF | TGTGCCAGCAGGGGAACAGGGAGAGGCGAGCAGTACTTC
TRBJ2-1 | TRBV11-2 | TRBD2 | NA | CASSPPSGSRDNEQFF | TGTGCCAGCAGCCCGCCTAGCGGGAGTCGCGACAATGAGCAGTTCTTC
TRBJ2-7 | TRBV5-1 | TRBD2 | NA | CASSNSGSLGEQYF | TGCGCCAGCAGCAATAGCGGGAGCCTGGGCGAGCAGTACTTC
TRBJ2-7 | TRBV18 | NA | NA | CASSVGEPYEQYF | TGTGCCAGCTCAGTGGGGGAGCCCTACGAGCAGTACTTC
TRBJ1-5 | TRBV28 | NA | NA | CASIVAPGGNQPQHF | TGTGCCAGCATAGTAGCCCCGGGTGGCAATCAGCCCCAGCATTTT
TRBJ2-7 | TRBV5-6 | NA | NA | CASSLTRRGGDEQYF | TGTGCCAGCAGCTTAACTCGGAGGGGTGGTGACGAGCAGTACTTC
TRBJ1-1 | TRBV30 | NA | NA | CAWSPRPGGSNTEAFF | TGTGCCTGGAGTCCCCGTCCGGGGGGGTCGAACACTGAAGCTTTCTTT
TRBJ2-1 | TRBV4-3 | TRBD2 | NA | CASSQGTSGSNEQFF | TGCGCCAGCAGCCAAGGGACTAGCGGGAGTAATGAGCAGTTCTTC
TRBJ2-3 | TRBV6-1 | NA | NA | CASAAHGGITDTQYF | TGTGCCAGCGCTGCCCACGGGGGCATTACAGATACGCAGTATTTT
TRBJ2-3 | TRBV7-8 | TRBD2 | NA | CASSSLRLAGALGTDTQYF | TGTGCCAGCAGCTCCTTAAGACTAGCGGGAGCTTTAGGGACAGATACGCAGTATTTT
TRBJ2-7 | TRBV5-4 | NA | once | CASSLGLQYEQYF | TGTGCCAGCAGCTTGGGCCTACAATACGAGCAGTACTTC
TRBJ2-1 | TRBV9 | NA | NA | CASSETAPYDEQFF | TGTGCCAGCAGCGAGACGGCCCCTTATGATGAGCAGTTCTTC
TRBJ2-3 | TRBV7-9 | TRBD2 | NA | CASSSGLVLDTQYF | TGTGCCAGCAGCTCGGGACTAGTCCTAGATACGCAGTATTTT
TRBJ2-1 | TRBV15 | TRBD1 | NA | CATSSLRGQGFF | TGTGCCACCAGCAGCCTCCGGGGACAGGGGTTCTTC
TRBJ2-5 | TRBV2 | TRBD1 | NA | CASSDDREETQYF | TGTGCCAGCAGTGACGACAGGGAAGAGACCCAGTACTTC
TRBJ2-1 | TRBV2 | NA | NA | CASSAQTPPVVNEQFF | TGTGCCAGCAGTGCCCAGACCCCGCCGGTCGTCAATGAGCAGTTCTTC
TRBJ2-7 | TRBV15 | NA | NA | CATSRDRSLREQYF | TGTGCCACCAGCAGAGATAGGTCCCTGAGGGAGCAGTACTTC
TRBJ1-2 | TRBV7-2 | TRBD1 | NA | CASSLSRGQDYGYTF | TGTGCCAGCAGCTTATCTAGGGGGCAGGACTATGGCTACACCTTC
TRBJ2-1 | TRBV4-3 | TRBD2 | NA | CASSPRLAGGIYNEQFF | TGCGCCAGCAGCCCCCGACTAGCGGGAGGCATATACAATGAGCAGTTCTTC
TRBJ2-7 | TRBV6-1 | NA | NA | CASTRTVEQYF | TGTGCCAGCACCCGGACAGTTGAGCAGTACTTC
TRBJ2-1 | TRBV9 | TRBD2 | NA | CASSVPGLAGENEQFF | TGTGCCAGCAGTGTACCGGGACTAGCGGGAGAAAATGAGCAGTTCTTC
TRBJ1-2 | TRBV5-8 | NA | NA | CASSPTGPGYGYTF | TGTGCCAGCAGCCCCACGGGCCCCGGCTATGGCTACACCTTC
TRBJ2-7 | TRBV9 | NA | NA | CASSESHSHYEQYF | TGTGCCAGCAGCGAGAGCCACTCACACTACGAGCAGTACTTC
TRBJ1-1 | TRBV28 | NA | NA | CASRGITEAFF | TGTGCCAGTCGGGGGATCACTGAAGCTTTCTTT
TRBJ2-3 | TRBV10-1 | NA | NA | CASSVRQANTDTQYF | TGCGCCAGCAGTGTGAGACAGGCCAACACAGATACGCAGTATTTT
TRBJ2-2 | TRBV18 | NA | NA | CASSLRDFLAGELFF | TGTGCCAGCTCACTCCGGGACTTCTTGGCCGGGGAGCTGTTTTTT
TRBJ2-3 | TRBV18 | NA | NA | CASSRSIWTDTQYF | TGTGCCAGCTCCCGCTCCATATGGACAGATACGCAGTATTTT
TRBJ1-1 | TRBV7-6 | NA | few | CASSLSEGAEAFF | TGTGCCAGCAGCTTATCAGAGGGCGCTGAAGCTTTCTTT